The T cell receptor beta chain described here comes from a study of cytomegalovirus exposure and HLA in healthy donors. CDR1 is GTSNPN, CDR2 SVGIG, per germline (reference sequence). Deletions cut 3 bases from V and 4 bases from J, with 4 bases between. The CDR3 sequence is 11 residues long. TCRdb's table, derived via immunoSEQ multiplex PCR, lists solely in-frame clones and lacks some. The sample holds approximately 300,000 clones, roughly 87% seen once. In regard to this clone: Other DNA sequences of this sample code for an identical CDR3.

V gene TRBV30 combines with J gene TRBJ1-3; D remains unclear. Material: PBMCs. This sequence originates from a woman in her twenties or thirties in good health and CMV-seropositive. The CDR3 DNA reads as TGTGCCTGGAGGACCGGAAACACCATATATTTT. It specifies CAWRTGNTIYF.